Listed below are T cell receptor beta chains from one sample, sequenced in a study of regulatory T cells in long-lasting Graves disease. MiXCR was run by TCRdb on the multiplex PCR reads, yielding one entry per CDR3 protein. This table has 400,000 to 500,000 distinct CDR3 sequences, over 15% appearing once. These same data were also listed under a study on T cells in Graves' hyperthyroidism and ophthalmopathy.

Sample: peripheral blood mononuclear cells (PBMCs), taken at new diagnosis, from a patient treated with antithyroid drugs. Every receptor here comes from a woman aged 18-35 years with Graves disease. The CDR3 runs from the conserved cysteine through the conserved F or W. D genes are given only for firm matches. Size tells how often a clone was seen (once, few, many) or the class of an expanded clone, and some rows leave it out.

many	TRBV6-1	TRBJ1-1	TRBD1	TGTGCCAGCATCCTACGGGGGGGCCCGGGACAGGGGGCGATAAAGGACGCTTTCTTT	CASILRGGPGQGAIKDAFF
NA	TRBV7-9	TRBJ2-7	NA	TGTGCCAGCAGCCCGGGATTTGGAATTACATACGAGCAGTACTTC	CASSPGFGITYEQYF
many	TRBV6-2/TRBV6-3	TRBJ2-1	NA	TGTGCCAGCAGTTACAGTTCCGAGCAGTTCTTC	CASSYSSEQFF
few	TRBV28	TRBJ2-2	NA	TGTGCCAGTGACGGACCGGGTCGAGGACTCACCAGCGCGAACACCGGGGAGCTGTTTTTT	CASDGPGRGLTSANTGELFF
few	TRBV4-1	TRBJ2-3	TRBD2	TGCGCCAGCAGCCGGGAAGACGGGAGACTAGCGGGAGGAGATACGCAGTATTTT	CASSREDGRLAGGDTQYF
many	TRBV6-1	TRBJ2-1	TRBD1	TGTGCCAGCAGCCCGAGGGACAGGGTTTACAATGAGCAGTTCTTC	CASSPRDRVYNEQFF
many	TRBV11-1	TRBJ2-3	TRBD2	TGTGCCAGCAGATCGTCGCGGGGGGCAGATACGCAGTATTTT	CASRSSRGADTQYF
few	TRBV12-5	TRBJ2-1	TRBD2	TGTGCTAGTGGTTTGGCCCTAGCGGGAGTAAGGAATGAGCAGTTCTTC	CASGLALAGVRNEQFF
many	TRBV5-1	TRBJ2-3	NA	TGCGCCAGCAGCTTGGATACAGGCACAGATACGCAGTATTTT	CASSLDTGTDTQYF
NA	TRBV12-3/TRBV12-4	TRBJ1-2	TRBD1	TGTGCCAGCAGTTTTGAGGGGGCCTCTTATGGCTACACCTTC	CASSFEGASYGYTF
NA	TRBV14	TRBJ2-3	NA	TGTGCCAGCTCTAGCCAAGCTACAGATACGCAGTATTTT	CASSSQATDTQYF
few	TRBV29-1	TRBJ1-1	NA	TGCAGCGTTGCCAACGGGGGGATTCCTGAAGCTTTCTTT	CSVANGGIPEAFF
many	TRBV10-3	TRBJ1-1	NA	TGTGCCATCAGTGGATTAGTCAACACTGAAGCTTTCTTT	CAISGLVNTEAFF
many	TRBV12-3/TRBV12-4	TRBJ2-5	TRBD2	TGTGCCAGCAGTCTGACTAGCGGGAGTGTTGAGACCCAGTACTTC	CASSLTSGSVETQYF
NA	TRBV12-3/TRBV12-4	TRBJ2-1	TRBD2	TGTGCCAGCAGTTTAGGGACCGGGGGTCTGGCGGGAGGGTCCTACAATGAGCAGTTCTTC	CASSLGTGGLAGGSYNEQFF
many	TRBV12-3/TRBV12-4	TRBJ2-3	TRBD2	TGTGCCAGCAGTTCAACCCCCGGGACTAGCGGGAACTCAGATACGCAGTATTTT	CASSSTPGTSGNSDTQYF
few	TRBV28	TRBJ2-5	NA	TGTGCCAGCACCCTCTTGCCCGGGACGGCGGCAGGAGAGCCGACCCAGTACTTC	CASTLLPGTAAGEPTQYF
few	TRBV24-1	TRBJ2-1	TRBD2	TGTGCCACCAGTGATCGGGGCCTAGCGGGAGGGCGCAATGAGCAGTTCTTC	CATSDRGLAGGRNEQFF
many	TRBV7-9	TRBJ1-2	NA	TGTGCCAGCAGCTACATGGGGCGCAGGGCGGAGGCTCATGGCTACACCTTC	CASSYMGRRAEAHGYTF
NA	TRBV3-1	TRBJ1-1	NA	TGTGCCAGCAGCCAAGTAGGCAGCTCAGAAGCTTTCTTT	CASSQVGSSEAFF
few	TRBV20-1	TRBJ2-6	NA	TGCAGTGCTAGTTTGGGGTCTGGGGCCAACGTCCTGACTTTC	CSASLGSGANVLTF
NA	TRBV7-8	TRBJ2-3	NA	TGTGCCAGCAGCTACACTAGCACAGATACGCAGTATTTT	CASSYTSTDTQYF
many	TRBV28	TRBJ2-3	TRBD2	TGTGCCAGCAGTCCCCCCCCTGCGGGAGTAGTGGATACGCAGTATTTT	CASSPPPAGVVDTQYF
many	TRBV6-2/TRBV6-3	TRBJ2-7	NA	TGTGCCAGTCGGGACCCTCCGGGGAGCGAGCAGTACTTC	CASRDPPGSEQYF
many	TRBV2	TRBJ2-7	TRBD2	TGTGCCAGCACGGATAGCGGGAGCTACGAGCAGTACTTC	CASTDSGSYEQYF
NA	TRBV4-1	TRBJ2-3	TRBD2	TGCGCCAGCAGAGTTGGGCGGGAGGGTTCAGATACGCAGTATTTT	CASRVGREGSDTQYF
many	TRBV11-2	TRBJ2-6	NA	TGTGCCAGCAGCTTAGATTGGGCAGTCTCTGGGGCCAACGTCCTGACTTTC	CASSLDWAVSGANVLTF
many	TRBV20-1	TRBJ2-1	NA	TGCAGTGCTATTTCCCCCCCCGACAATGAGCAGTTCTTC	CSAISPPDNEQFF
NA	TRBV6-1	TRBJ2-5	NA	TGTGCCAGCAGAAGACCGAGACCCCAAGAGACCCAGTACTTC	CASRRPRPQETQYF
many	TRBV29-1	TRBJ2-3	NA	TGCAGCGCTAGGCTCCAAGGCCCAGATACGCAGTATTTT	CSARLQGPDTQYF
many	TRBV5-6	TRBJ2-7	TRBD1	TGTGCCAGCAGCAACGGACAGGGGGCGGGTGACGAGCAGTACTTC	CASSNGQGAGDEQYF
many	TRBV2	TRBJ2-7	TRBD2	TGTGCCAGCAGGGGCGGGGGCTACGAGCAGTACTTC	CASRGGGYEQYF
few	TRBV20-1	TRBJ2-1	TRBD2	TGCAGTGCTGGACTAGCGGGAGGGCCAGGGGAGCAGTTCTTC	CSAGLAGGPGEQFF
few	TRBV30	TRBJ1-2	NA	TGTGCCTGGAGCGAACGAAACACAGGGTCAGGAGGCTACACCTTC	CAWSERNTGSGGYTF
many	TRBV20-1	TRBJ2-3	TRBD2	TGCAGTGCCCACCAACTAGCGGGAGTTAGCACAGATACGCAGTATTTT	CSAHQLAGVSTDTQYF
many	TRBV20-1	TRBJ2-7	NA	TGCAGTGCTAGCAGGGGCGACTCCTACGAGCAGTACTTC	CSASRGDSYEQYF
many	TRBV7-9	TRBJ2-5	TRBD1	TGTGCCAGCAGCTTAGCGCTGGGACAGGGGGAAGAGACCCAGTACTTC	CASSLALGQGEETQYF
many	TRBV7-3	TRBJ2-1	NA	TGTGCCAGCAGCTCCCGACTGAACAATGAGCAGTTCTTC	CASSSRLNNEQFF
NA	TRBV29-1	TRBJ2-5	NA	TGCAGCGTCATCCCGCAGGAATTGGAGACCCAGTACTTC	CSVIPQELETQYF
NA	TRBV6-1	TRBJ1-1	TRBD1	TGTGCCAGCAACCAGGGACAGCGGTACACTGAAGCTTTCTTT	CASNQGQRYTEAFF
many	TRBV2	TRBJ1-3	TRBD1	TGTGCCAGCAGTCCCCAGGGACAGGGAAACTATGGAAACACCATATATTTT	CASSPQGQGNYGNTIYF
many	TRBV2	TRBJ1-4	TRBD1	TGTGCCAGCAGTCGACAGGGGGATGAAAAACTGTTTTTT	CASSRQGDEKLFF
many	TRBV7-2	TRBJ2-7	TRBD2	TGTGCCAGCAGCCACGGGACTAGCGGGAGAGGAGACCCGAGGGAGCAGTACTTC	CASSHGTSGRGDPREQYF
many	TRBV2	TRBJ1-1	TRBD1	TGTGCCAGCAGGGCCGGGACAGGGGAAAGAAAAGCTTTCTTT	CASRAGTGERKAFF
many	TRBV27	TRBJ2-7	NA	TGTGCCAGCAGTTCCCGGACATTCTCCTCCTACGAGCAGTACTTC	CASSSRTFSSYEQYF
many	TRBV20-1	TRBJ2-5	TRBD2	TGCAGTGCTCCGGGACTAGATCAAGAGACCCAGTACTTC	CSAPGLDQETQYF
few	TRBV18	TRBJ2-7	NA	TGTGCCAGCTCACCACCAGCCACCGCCTACGAGCAGTACTTC	CASSPPATAYEQYF
NA	TRBV20-1	TRBJ1-1	TRBD1	TGCAGTGCTAGAGATAACACCAGGGGGCAGGACACTGAAGCTTTCTTT	CSARDNTRGQDTEAFF
few	TRBV10-1	TRBJ2-7	TRBD2	TGCGCCAGCAGCCCCGGTCTGAGCGGGAGTGACGAGCAGTACTTC	CASSPGLSGSDEQYF
many	TRBV2	TRBJ2-2	NA	TGTGCCAGCGTTTATTTGAGGAACACCGGGGAGCTGTTTTTT	CASVYLRNTGELFF
NA	TRBV7-9	TRBJ2-7	TRBD2	TGTGCCAGCAGCGCCAAGACTAGCTGGTACGAGCAGTACTTC	CASSAKTSWYEQYF
NA	TRBV27	TRBJ2-7	NA	TGTGCCAGCAGTTTATGGGGACCGGACGAGCAGTACTTC	CASSLWGPDEQYF
many	TRBV29-1	TRBJ2-7	TRBD2	TGCAGCGTTGCGGGAGGATCCTACGAGCAGTACTTC	CSVAGGSYEQYF
many	TRBV12-3/TRBV12-4	TRBJ2-7	TRBD2	TGTGCCAGCAGTTTTATGGTCGGGACTAGCGGCTACGAGCAGTACTTC	CASSFMVGTSGYEQYF
medium-sized	TRBV2	TRBJ2-1	NA	TGTGCCAGCAGGCGGGCCGAGAGCTCCTACAATGAGCAGTTCTTC	CASRRAESSYNEQFF
NA	TRBV7-8	TRBJ1-1	NA	TGTGCCAGCAGCTTAGGTCTACAGGCTACTGAAGCTTTCTTT	CASSLGLQATEAFF
few	TRBV7-9	TRBJ1-1	NA	TGTGCCTGCAGCCAACCGAGGGGGATGAACACTGAAGCTTTCTTT	CACSQPRGMNTEAFF
many	TRBV28	TRBJ2-3	TRBD2	TGTGCCAGCAGTTTAAGCGGGAGAGGCGCAGATACGCAGTATTTT	CASSLSGRGADTQYF
NA	TRBV7-6	TRBJ1-1	NA	TGTGCCAGCAGCTTAACAGGACAGCGGAACACTGAAGCTTTCTTT	CASSLTGQRNTEAFF